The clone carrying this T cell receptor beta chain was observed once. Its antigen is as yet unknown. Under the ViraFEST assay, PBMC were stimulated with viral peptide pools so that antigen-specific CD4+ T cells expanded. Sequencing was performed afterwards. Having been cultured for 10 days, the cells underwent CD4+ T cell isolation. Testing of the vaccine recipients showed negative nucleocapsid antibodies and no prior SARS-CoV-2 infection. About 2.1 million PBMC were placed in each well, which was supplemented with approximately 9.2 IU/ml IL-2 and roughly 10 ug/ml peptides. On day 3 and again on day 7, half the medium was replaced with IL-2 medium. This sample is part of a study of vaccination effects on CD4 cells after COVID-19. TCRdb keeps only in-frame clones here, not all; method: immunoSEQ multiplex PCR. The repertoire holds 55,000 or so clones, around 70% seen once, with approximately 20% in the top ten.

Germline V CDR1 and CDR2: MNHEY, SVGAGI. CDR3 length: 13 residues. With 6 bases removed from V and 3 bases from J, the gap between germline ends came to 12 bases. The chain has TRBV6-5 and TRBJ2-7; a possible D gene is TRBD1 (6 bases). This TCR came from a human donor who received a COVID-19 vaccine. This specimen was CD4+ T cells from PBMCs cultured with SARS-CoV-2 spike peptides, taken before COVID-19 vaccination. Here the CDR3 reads CASRRTANYEQYF. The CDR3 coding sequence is TGTGCCAGCAGGCGGACAGCCAACTACGAGCAGTACTTC.